This is a list of T cell receptor beta chains from one sample in a study of T cells in Graves' hyperthyroidism and ophthalmopathy. MiXCR, run by TCRdb on the multiplex PCR reads, gives a single entry per CDR3 protein. The sample yields 350,000 to 400,000 distinct CDR3 sequences, more than 13% seen once. The sample taken for sequencing was blood. All receptors come from a woman in her 30s with Graves' hyperthyroidism. Both conserved end residues are part of each CDR3. D genes are given only for firm matches. Some rows mark clone size as missing; the rest say once, few, many or name a class of expanded clone.

many	TRBJ2-7	TRBV27	TRBD2	CASSPRRTSGSYEQYF	TGTGCCAGCAGTCCGCGGAGGACTAGCGGGTCCTACGAGCAGTACTTC
many	TRBJ2-1	TRBV20-1	NA	CSASGGASYNEQFF	TGCAGTGCTAGTGGCGGGGCCTCCTACAATGAGCAGTTCTTC
many	TRBJ2-3	TRBV2	NA	CASSATDTQYF	TGTGCCAGCAGTGCCACAGATACGCAGTATTTT
NA	TRBJ1-3	TRBV6-1	NA	CASSEQAHSGNTIYF	TGTGCCAGCAGTGAACAGGCTCACTCTGGAAACACCATATATTTT
many	TRBJ2-2	TRBV11-2	NA	CASSLEVRLNTGELFF	TGTGCCAGCAGCTTAGAGGTCAGGTTGAACACCGGGGAGCTGTTTTTT
few	TRBJ2-1	TRBV12-3/TRBV12-4	NA	CASSFRSEKQFF	TGTGCCAGCAGTTTTCGTAGCGAAAAGCAGTTCTTC
many	TRBJ2-1	TRBV3-1	TRBD2	CASSQDTSAYNEQFF	TGTGCCAGCAGCCAAGATACTAGCGCCTACAATGAGCAGTTCTTC
NA	TRBJ2-7	TRBV4-2	NA	CASSQLGSYEQYF	TGTGCCAGCAGCCAACTAGGGTCCTACGAGCAGTACTTC
NA	TRBJ2-2	TRBV5-1	TRBD2	CASSLRAGGPRGTGELFF	TGCGCCAGCAGCTTGAGAGCGGGAGGGCCCCGGGGCACCGGGGAGCTGTTTTTT
NA	TRBJ1-6	TRBV7-9	NA	CASSLSDSPLHF	TGTGCCAGCAGCTTAAGCGATTCACCCCTCCACTTT
NA	TRBJ1-3	TRBV9	TRBD1	CASSASGGGLSGNTIYF	TGTGCCAGCAGCGCCTCAGGAGGGGGCTTATCAGGAAACACCATATATTTT
many	TRBJ2-1	TRBV18	NA	CASSKPPLSEQFF	TGTGCCAGCTCAAAACCTCCGCTTAGTGAGCAGTTCTTC
many	TRBJ2-1	TRBV28	TRBD2	CASSSRLAGVNEQFF	TGTGCCAGCAGCTCTAGACTAGCGGGAGTTAATGAGCAGTTCTTC
NA	TRBJ2-7	TRBV28	NA	CATSDSTSYEQYF	TGTGCCACCAGTGATTCTACTAGCTACGAGCAGTACTTC
NA	TRBJ2-5	TRBV3-1	TRBD2	CASSQDWPSGRVTQYF	TGTGCCAGCAGCCAAGATTGGCCTAGCGGGAGGGTGACCCAGTACTTC
many	TRBJ1-3	TRBV3-1	NA	CASSQETRASGNTIYF	TGTGCCAGCAGCCAAGAAACGCGGGCCTCTGGAAACACCATATATTTT
NA	TRBJ1-1	TRBV25-1	TRBD1	CASSGTGGSTEAFF	TGTGCCAGCAGTGGGACAGGGGGCAGCACTGAAGCTTTCTTT
many	TRBJ2-2	TRBV12-3/TRBV12-4	TRBD2	CASSRLAGAIVGELFF	TGTGCCAGCAGCAGGCTAGCGGGAGCCATTGTCGGGGAGCTGTTTTTT
few	TRBJ1-1	TRBV19	NA	CASSSGPSDTEAFF	TGTGCCAGTAGTAGCGGGCCCTCCGACACTGAAGCTTTCTTT
many	TRBJ2-3	TRBV5-1	NA	CASSLRGATGTQYF	TGCGCCAGCAGCTTGCGGGGTGCCACTGGTACGCAGTATTTT
few	TRBJ1-3	TRBV3-1	TRBD1	CASSLLDRERNTIYF	TGTGCCAGCAGCCTTCTGGACAGGGAGAGAAACACCATATATTTT
NA	TRBJ1-2	TRBV3-1	TRBD1	CASSPGQAYGYTF	TGTGCCAGCAGCCCAGGACAGGCCTATGGCTACACCTTC
many	TRBJ2-1	TRBV2	TRBD1	CAIGQGSPYNEQFF	TGTGCCATCGGACAGGGATCTCCCTACAATGAGCAGTTCTTC
few	TRBJ1-1	TRBV27	NA	CASSTWGVSMNTEAFF	TGTGCCAGCAGTACCTGGGGCGTCAGCATGAACACTGAAGCTTTCTTT
many	TRBJ2-7	TRBV6-2/TRBV6-3	NA	CASSYIGYEQYF	TGTGCCAGCAGTTACATCGGTTACGAGCAGTACTTC
NA	TRBJ2-5	TRBV20-1	NA	CSATIREHQYF	TGCAGTGCTACTATCCGGGAACACCAGTACTTC
many	TRBJ2-5	TRBV5-5	TRBD1	CASSPPTGAAETQYF	TGTGCCAGCAGTCCGCCGACAGGGGCAGCGGAGACCCAGTACTTC
few	TRBJ1-2	TRBV29-1	NA	CSVGTRVYGYTF	TGCAGCGTTGGGACGCGGGTTTATGGCTACACCTTC
few	TRBJ2-3	TRBV15	TRBD2	CATSRSLTSGQSTDTQYF	TGTGCCACCAGCAGATCCTTGACTAGCGGCCAAAGCACAGATACGCAGTATTTT
NA	TRBJ1-2	TRBV12-5	NA	CASVKQGFAIGYTF	TGTGCTAGTGTCAAACAGGGTTTTGCCATTGGCTACACCTTC
NA	TRBJ2-5	TRBV5-1	TRBD2	CASSLEASGRLETQYF	TGCGCCAGCAGCTTGGAGGCTAGCGGGAGACTGGAGACCCAGTACTTC
many	TRBJ2-7	TRBV28	TRBD2	CASSEGLANTYEQYF	TGTGCCAGCAGTGAAGGACTAGCGAACACCTACGAGCAGTACTTC
many	TRBJ2-7	TRBV25-1	NA	CASSEPGAGVYEQYF	TGTGCCAGCAGTGAACCAGGAGCAGGGGTGTACGAGCAGTACTTC
many	TRBJ2-7	TRBV7-9	TRBD2	CATEPGLGKYEQYF	TGTGCCACTGAACCGGGACTAGGCAAGTACGAGCAGTACTTC
few	TRBJ2-2	TRBV3-1	TRBD2	CASSQVPAGAAGELFF	TGTGCCAGCAGCCAAGTACCAGCGGGAGCAGCGGGGGAGCTGTTTTTT
NA	TRBJ2-7	TRBV19	NA	CATDAPRQYEQYF	TGTGCCACCGATGCCCCCCGACAGTACGAGCAGTACTTC
few	TRBJ1-2	TRBV24-1	NA	CATSDLGDYGYTF	TGTGCCACCAGTGATTTGGGGGATTACGGCTACACCTTC
many	TRBJ2-7	TRBV15	TRBD2	CATSRDSRTSLYEQYF	TGTGCCACCAGCAGAGATTCCCGGACTAGTCTCTACGAGCAGTACTTC
NA	TRBJ1-6	TRBV5-1	NA	CASGLNGENNSPLHF	TGCGCCAGCGGCTTAAACGGGGAGAATAATTCACCCCTCCACTTT
many	TRBJ2-7	TRBV11-2	NA	CASSFGPSYEQYF	TGTGCCAGCAGCTTCGGACCCTCCTACGAGCAGTACTTC
NA	TRBJ2-5	TRBV12-3/TRBV12-4	TRBD2	CAGSPGLAGVRETQYF	TGTGCCGGCAGTCCTGGACTAGCGGGAGTCCGAGAGACCCAGTACTTC
NA	TRBJ2-7	TRBV6-2/TRBV6-3	NA	CASTTGLFGVRQYF	TGTGCCAGCACCACGGGGTTATTCGGAGTAAGGCAGTACTTC
many	TRBJ1-5	TRBV18	NA	CASSSDVLASNQPQHF	TGTGCCAGCTCATCGGACGTTTTAGCTAGCAATCAGCCCCAGCATTTT
few	TRBJ1-4	TRBV12-3/TRBV12-4	NA	CASRRQVATNEKLFF	TGTGCCAGCAGAAGACAGGTTGCAACTAATGAAAAACTGTTTTTT
NA	TRBJ1-1	TRBV6-5	NA	CASSYSESQGTTEAFF	TGTGCCAGCAGTTACTCCGAAAGTCAGGGGACCACTGAAGCTTTCTTT
NA	TRBJ2-2	TRBV24-1	NA	CATSATGWTGELFF	TGTGCCACCAGTGCCACAGGGTGGACCGGGGAGCTGTTTTTT
NA	TRBJ2-7	TRBV6-1	NA	CASRTVSSYEQYF	TGTGCCAGTCGGACGGTTTCCTCCTACGAGCAGTACTTC
NA	TRBJ1-1	TRBV6-1	TRBD1	CASSVGPRDRGPKMNTEAFF	TGTGCCAGCAGTGTAGGACCCCGGGACAGGGGCCCAAAAATGAACACTGAAGCTTTCTTT
few	TRBJ2-1	TRBV7-2	NA	CASSPSYGTPNEQFF	TGTGCCAGCAGTCCCTCCTACGGGACTCCCAATGAGCAGTTCTTC
many	TRBJ2-1	TRBV20-1	NA	CSAARRYNEQFF	TGCAGTGCTGCCCGCCGATACAATGAGCAGTTCTTC
many	TRBJ2-1	TRBV11-2	TRBD2	CASSPLAGIFYNEQFF	TGTGCCAGCAGCCCACTAGCGGGGATTTTCTACAATGAGCAGTTCTTC
NA	TRBJ2-1	TRBV5-1	TRBD1	CASSRSGTGAFNEQFF	TGCGCCAGCAGCCGTTCGGGGACAGGGGCCTTCAATGAGCAGTTCTTC
few	TRBJ2-3	TRBV6-5	NA	CASSYSKVGDTQYF	TGTGCCAGCAGTTACTCGAAGGTGGGAGATACGCAGTATTTT
NA	TRBJ2-5	TRBV18	NA	CASSPPTAEGWGTQYF	TGTGCCAGCTCACCACCGACAGCCGAAGGGTGGGGGACCCAGTACTTC
many	TRBJ1-2	TRBV12-3/TRBV12-4	TRBD1	CASRPSGQDYGYTF	TGTGCCAGCAGACCCTCTGGACAGGACTATGGCTACACCTTC
NA	TRBJ2-1	TRBV2	TRBD2	CASSPTSGSMYNEQFF	TGTGCCAGCAGCCCGACTAGCGGGAGCATGTACAATGAGCAGTTCTTC